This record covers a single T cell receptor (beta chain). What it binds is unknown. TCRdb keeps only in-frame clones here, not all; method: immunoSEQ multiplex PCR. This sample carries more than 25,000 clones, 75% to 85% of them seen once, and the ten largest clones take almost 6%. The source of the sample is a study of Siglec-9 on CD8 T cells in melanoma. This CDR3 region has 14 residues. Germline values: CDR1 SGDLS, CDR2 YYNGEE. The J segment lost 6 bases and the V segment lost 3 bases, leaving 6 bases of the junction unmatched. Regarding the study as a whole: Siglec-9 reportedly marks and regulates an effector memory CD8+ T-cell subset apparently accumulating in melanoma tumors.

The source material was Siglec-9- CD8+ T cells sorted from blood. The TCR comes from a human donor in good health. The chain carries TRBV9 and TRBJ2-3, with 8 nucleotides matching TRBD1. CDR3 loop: CASSADRGTDTQYF. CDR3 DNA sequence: TGTGCCAGCAGCGCAGACAGGGGAACTGATACGCAGTATTTT.